This is a list of T cell receptor beta chains from one sample in a study of response to subunit inactivated influenza vaccine. TCRdb passed the RT-PCR reads through MiXCR, listing each CDR3 protein once. Altogether approximately 500,000 distinct CDR3 sequences are present, roughly 25% being singletons, with the ten largest covering 2.5% to 3%. In addition, the sample was reused for a study of T cells expressing NK-cell markers.

Sequenced here: CD4+ T cells sorted from PBMCs, sampled about 11 days after vaccination. These receptors originate from a man aged 45 to 65 who received an inactivated influenza vaccine. Each CDR3 is given with its conserved first and last residue. A D gene is named only where the DNA matches it firmly. A clone size is listed for some rows: how often the clone was seen (once, few, many), or a class if it is expanded.

few	TRBV27	TRBJ1-2	TRBD1	CASSPGGARYYGYTF	TGTGCCAGCAGTCCAGGGGGCGCGAGATACTATGGCTACACCTTC
.	TRBV24-1	TRBJ1-3	.	CATSRGSGNTIYF	TGTGCCACCAGTCGGGGATCCGGAAACACCATATATTTT
.	TRBV19	TRBJ1-5	.	CASSIFGREIFGQPQHF	TGTGCCAGTAGTATCTTTGGCAGGGAGATTTTTGGACAGCCCCAGCATTTT
many	TRBV7-9	TRBJ2-2	.	CASSPLDRSHTGELFF	TGTGCCAGCAGCCCATTGGACAGATCTCACACCGGGGAGCTGTTTTTT
few	TRBV6-1	TRBJ1-4	TRBD1	CASSPQTGVDEKLFF	TGTGCCAGCAGCCCTCAGACAGGGGTCGATGAAAAACTGTTTTTT
.	TRBV7-2	TRBJ1-4	TRBD1	CASSVGTVDEKLFF	TGTGCCAGCAGCGTGGGGACAGTGGATGAAAAACTGTTTTTT
few	TRBV4-1	TRBJ2-5	.	CASSQEPPPQETQYF	TGCGCCAGCAGCCAAGAACCTCCACCACAAGAGACCCAGTACTTC
few	TRBV19	TRBJ2-1	.	CASSIESRSNEQFF	TGTGCCAGTAGTATAGAATCACGGAGCAATGAGCAGTTCTTC
.	TRBV29-1	TRBJ1-2	.	CSVIGSDRSYGYTF	TGCAGCGTTATCGGTTCGGACAGATCCTATGGCTACACCTTC
.	TRBV4-1	TRBJ2-1	.	CASSQSAAETYNEQFF	TGCGCCAGCAGCCAGTCGGCAGCGGAGACCTACAATGAGCAGTTCTTC
many	TRBV4-3	TRBJ2-7	TRBD1	CASSQGTGNYEQYF	TGCGCCAGCAGCCAGGGGACAGGGAACTACGAGCAGTACTTC
.	TRBV5-5	TRBJ2-7	TRBD1	CASSPRDRGPYEQYF	TGTGCCAGCAGCCCCCGGGACAGGGGGCCCTACGAGCAGTACTTC
.	TRBV27	TRBJ2-4	.	CASRPLEAGEGIQYF	TGTGCCAGCAGGCCCCTGGAGGCAGGGGAAGGCATTCAGTACTTC
.	TRBV5-1	TRBJ1-2	.	CASSLEPAYGYTF	TGCGCCAGCAGCTTGGAGCCAGCCTATGGCTACACCTTC
few	TRBV7-2	TRBJ2-5	.	CASSLSAGTVETQYF	TGTGCCAGCAGCTTAAGCGCCGGGACGGTGGAGACCCAGTACTTC
.	TRBV2	TRBJ2-2	.	CASRVTRTGELFF	TGTGCCAGCAGAGTAACTAGGACCGGGGAGCTGTTTTTT
few	TRBV18	TRBJ2-1	TRBD2	CASSPAPKAGGSYNEQFF	TGTGCCAGCTCACCCGCCCCAAAAGCGGGAGGATCCTACAATGAGCAGTTCTTC
.	TRBV28	TRBJ2-4	TRBD1	CASSLLRTGRAKNIQYF	TGTGCCAGCAGTTTATTAAGGACAGGGAGGGCCAAAAACATTCAGTACTTC
few	TRBV20-1	TRBJ2-2	.	CSARARPGFVTGELFF	TGCAGTGCTAGAGCCCGGCCGGGCTTCGTCACCGGGGAGCTGTTTTTT
few	TRBV7-9	TRBJ2-5	.	CASSVLETQYF	TGTGCCAGCAGCGTTTTGGAGACCCAGTACTTC
many	TRBV20-1	TRBJ2-5	TRBD2	CSALRTSGGAGETQYF	TGCAGTGCTCTCCGGACTAGCGGGGGGGCCGGGGAGACCCAGTACTTC
few	TRBV12-3/TRBV12-4	TRBJ2-5	TRBD2	CASSFTSGGNQETQYF	TGTGCCAGCAGTTTTACGAGCGGGGGCAACCAAGAGACCCAGTACTTC
.	TRBV6-1	TRBJ1-5	.	CASSEPRASPMPQHF	TGTGCCAGCAGTGAACCCAGGGCCAGCCCGATGCCCCAGCATTTT
.	TRBV6-1	TRBJ2-1	TRBD2	CASSLQRENYNEQFF	TGTGCCAGCAGTCTCCAGCGGGAGAACTACAATGAGCAGTTCTTC
few	TRBV5-1	TRBJ2-3	.	CASSLYAKAGTDTQYF	TGCGCCAGCAGCTTGTATGCGAAGGCGGGCACAGATACGCAGTATTTT
.	TRBV20-1	TRBJ2-4	TRBD1	CSASPTGGVRDIQYF	TGCAGTGCTAGCCCTACAGGGGGCGTAAGGGACATTCAGTACTTC
.	TRBV5-6	TRBJ1-5	TRBD1	CASSLQGADQPQHF	TGTGCCAGCAGTCTACAGGGGGCGGATCAGCCCCAGCATTTT
few	TRBV25-1	TRBJ1-4	TRBD1	CASSEFLDRDEKLFF	TGTGCCAGCAGTGAATTTCTGGACAGGGACGAAAAACTGTTTTTT
.	TRBV7-2	TRBJ2-7	TRBD1	CASNRDSRFVYEQYF	TGTGCCAGCAATAGGGACAGTCGCTTCGTCTACGAGCAGTACTTC
.	TRBV7-2	TRBJ2-1	.	CASSLARTPLNEQFF	TGTGCCAGCAGCTTAGCGCGGACGCCCCTTAATGAGCAGTTCTTC
.	TRBV7-9	TRBJ2-1	.	CASSFDIGSGVDEQFF	TGTGCCAGCAGCTTTGATATCGGGAGCGGTGTGGATGAGCAGTTCTTC
.	TRBV7-9	TRBJ2-1	.	CASSWPAGRPSNEQFF	TGTGCCAGCAGTTGGCCGGCGGGCAGACCGAGCAATGAGCAGTTCTTC
many	TRBV6-2/TRBV6-3	TRBJ2-7	TRBD1	CASTRDRGYEQYF	TGTGCCAGCACCCGGGACAGGGGCTACGAGCAGTACTTC
few	TRBV6-5	TRBJ2-2	TRBD2	CASSYPSGGAVGELFF	TGTGCCAGCAGTTACCCTAGCGGGGGGGCTGTCGGGGAGCTGTTTTTT
few	TRBV12-3/TRBV12-4	TRBJ2-5	TRBD2	CASSPGASGRVFGETQYF	TGTGCCAGCAGTCCTGGGGCTAGCGGGAGGGTTTTTGGGGAGACCCAGTACTTC
few	TRBV20-1	TRBJ1-4	TRBD1	CSAPRTGGNEKLFF	TGCAGTGCTCCTCGGACAGGGGGCAATGAAAAACTGTTTTTT
few	TRBV5-1	TRBJ2-7	.	CASSLVSGAPRYEQYF	TGCGCCAGCAGCTTGGTTTCTGGGGCTCCCCGATACGAGCAGTACTTC
.	TRBV10-3	TRBJ1-5	.	CAISGGGTEGNQPQHF	TGTGCCATCAGTGGAGGTGGAACAGAGGGCAATCAGCCCCAGCATTTT
few	TRBV20-1	TRBJ2-3	TRBD2	CSARDLAASTDTQYF	TGCAGTGCTAGAGACCTAGCGGCTAGCACAGATACGCAGTATTTT
few	TRBV3-1	TRBJ1-2	TRBD1	CASSLGTGTTNYGYTF	TGTGCCAGCAGCCTCGGGACAGGAACTACTAACTATGGCTACACCTTC
.	TRBV5-1	TRBJ1-1	TRBD1	CASSFQGAPNTEAFF	TGCGCCAGCAGCTTTCAGGGGGCTCCGAACACTGAAGCTTTCTTT
few	TRBV5-1	TRBJ1-5	TRBD1	CASSAGTGGGQPQHF	TGCGCCAGCAGCGCCGGGACAGGGGGCGGTCAGCCCCAGCATTTT
.	TRBV19	TRBJ2-3	.	CASGRSDTQYF	TGTGCCAGTGGTCGATCAGATACGCAGTATTTT
many	TRBV24-1	TRBJ2-1	TRBD2	CATSGTSGSNEQFF	TGTGCCACCTCTGGGACTAGCGGGAGTAATGAGCAGTTCTTC
.	TRBV11-2	TRBJ2-1	.	CASSQSLAVEQFF	TGTGCCAGCAGCCAATCTCTAGCCGTAGAGCAGTTCTTC
.	TRBV6-1	TRBJ2-5	.	CASSETTGIQETQYF	TGTGCCAGCAGTGAAACCACGGGTATCCAAGAGACCCAGTACTTC
.	TRBV6-2/TRBV6-3	TRBJ2-5	TRBD2	CASMTGTSVATQYF	TGTGCCAGCATGACCGGGACTAGCGTCGCGACCCAGTACTTC
.	TRBV7-2	TRBJ2-2	TRBD2	CASSPLSGSQNTGELFF	TGTGCCAGCAGCCCACTCAGCGGGAGCCAGAACACCGGGGAGCTGTTTTTT
many	TRBV27	TRBJ2-1	.	CASSRSSRGEQFF	TGTGCCAGCAGTCGATCGAGTCGGGGTGAGCAGTTCTTC
many	TRBV7-8	TRBJ2-7	.	CASSSPGLSYEQYF	TGTGCCAGCAGCTCACCGGGACTGAGCTACGAGCAGTACTTC